Here is one T cell receptor (beta chain) with its context. Antigen unknown. This record comes from a study of T cell responses to AZD1222 COVID-19 vaccine. Study-wide points: Repertoire samples came only from after the peak T cell response.

Assay: immunoSEQ multiplex PCR; the TCRdb copy retains only in-frame clones and omits some. The table has around 110,000 clones, about 90% seen once. The sequencing here drew on peripheral blood, taken 28 days after the second AZD1222 dose. The receptor's source is an adult who received the AZD1222 COVID-19 vaccine.

The CDR3 DNA is TGTGCCAGCAGCCAAAGAGGGTGGGCTGGCTACACCTTC. It yields the protein CASSQRGWAGYTF. This chain links TRBV3-1 (or the pseudogene TRBV3-2) with TRBJ1-2; unclear D gene. Germline V lookup: CDR1 LGHDT, CDR2 YNNKEL (reference sequence). CDR3 length: 13 residues. The V end lost 2 bases, the J end lost 7 bases, and 11 bases lay between the germline ends.